In this sample, the clone carrying this TCR beta chain turned up a few times. The antigen remains undetermined. Germline CDR1 is DFQATT and CDR2 is SNEGSKA (reference sequence). V was clipped by 0 bases and J by 7 bases, with 12 bases between them. The CDR3 consists of 13 residues. The data were taken from a study of T-cell reconstitution after alpha-beta-depleted transplantation in children. Regarding the study as a whole: Surviving thymic progenitors and recipient T cells were the source of high TCRbeta diversity at day 60 in some patients. Newly made T cells mostly supplied T-cell counts and diversity one year after transplant.

The authors prepared the TCRbeta library with unique molecular identifiers. MiXCR, run by TCRdb on the PCR reads, gives a single entry per CDR3 protein. The repertoire holds just under 250,000 distinct CDR3 sequences, roughly a quarter seen once, with more than 2% in the top ten. The material sequenced was PBMCs, taken before TCRalphabeta/CD19-depleted stem cell transplant. The chain recombines TRBV20-1 with TRBJ1-2; perhaps TRBD1 as D (6 bases). The origin of this receptor is a girl aged 2-10 years with Fanconi anemia, due to receive a stem cell transplant. The CDR3 DNA sequence: TGCAGTGCTAGAGATGGGGGCAGGGCTGGCTACACCTTC. It codes for CSARDGGRAGYTF.